One and the same sample provided the 10 T cell receptor beta chains below, sequenced in a study of cytomegalovirus exposure and HLA in healthy donors. The PCR employed 60 Vbeta primers together with 13 Jbeta primers. Data came from immunoSEQ multiplex PCR; TCRdb stores just in-frame clones and leaves some out. The sample includes some 150,000 clones. Sample: PBMCs. The receptors were sampled from a woman younger than 35 in good health and CMV-seronegative.

This chain uses TRBV2 with TRBJ2-3; TRBD2 matches 10 bases. Germline V CDR1 and CDR2: SNHLY, FYNNEI. CDR3 length: 15 amino acids. The ends lost 6 bases at V and 4 bases at J; junction bases unmatched: 7. In DNA form, the CDR3 reads TGTGCCAGCAGGGACTGGACTAGCGGTTCAGATACGCAGTATTTT. This encodes CASRDWTSGSDTQYF.

The chain has TRBV5-1 and TRBJ2-5, with D unresolved. Trimming left V 1 base short and J 4 bases short, with 8 bases between. The germline CDR1 and CDR2 sequences are SGHRS and YFSETQ. This CDR3 contains 13 residues. The CDR3 spells CASSLTGGETQYF. The CDR3 nucleotides are TGCGCCAGCAGCTTGACCGGTGGAGAGACCCAGTACTTC.

On this clone itself: Likely a read error: the CDR3 ends without its conserved phenylalanine or tryptophan. The limits of the CDR3 on the DNA are not certain, so only TCRdb's listed CDR3 is given. The chain has TRBV5-6 and TRBJ2-7; TRBD1, the table's D call, was not compared with the DNA. Germline lookup yields CDR1 SGHDT and CDR2 YYEEEE. Inclusive of both ends, the CDR3 amounts to 14 amino acids. This chain's CDR3 is CASSLDRQGPSKAI.

This rearrangement joins TRBV18 to TRBJ1-2; D not resolved. CDR1 and CDR2 from the germline V gene are KGHSH and LQKENI. V dropped 0 bases and J dropped 5 bases, with 10 bases sitting between them. This CDR3 region has 14 residues. The CDR3 loop is CASSPPSGHYGYTF. The CDR3 coding sequence is TGTGCCAGCTCACCACCAAGTGGGCATTATGGCTACACCTTC.

CDR3 loop: CASSLAGAIYF. CDR3 sequence (DNA): TGTGCCAGCAGCCTCGCCGGGGCCATATATTTT. This sequence joins TRBV5-6 and TRBJ1-3; D is uncertain. The CDR3 runs to 11 residues. In germline, CDR1 is SGHDT, CDR2 YYEEEE. The V gene lost 4 bases and the J gene lost 11 bases, with 10 bases spanning the gap. Complete variable domain (other parts from reference TRBV5-6 and TRBJ1-3): DAGVTQSPTHLIKTRGQQVTLRCSPKSGHDTVSWYQQALGQGPQFIFQYYEEEERQRGNFPDRFSGHQFPNYSSELNVNALLLGDSALYLCASSLAGAIYFGEGSWLTVV.

The chain employs TRBV9 and TRBJ2-1, with a weak D call TRBD2 (5 bases). Germline assignment: CDR1 SGDLS and CDR2 YYNGEE. CDR3 length equals 13 residues. Trimming removed 0 bases at V and 12 bases at J, with 13 bases between. CDR3 DNA sequence: TGTGCCAGCAGCGTAGTAGGAGGCGACGGGCAGTTCTTC. Amino acid sequence: CASSVVGGDGQFF.

The chain is built from TRBV6-4 and TRBJ2-3; D remains ambiguous. Looked up from germline, CDR1 is MRHNA and CDR2 is SNTAGT. The CDR3 extends over 14 amino acids. Deletions cut 3 bases from V and 4 bases from J, with 11 bases between. The CDR3 DNA sequence: TGTGCCAGCAGTGAGAAGCCGTCGGCAGATACGCAGTATTTT. It yields the protein CASSEKPSADTQYF.

V and J are TRBV29-1 and TRBJ2-5; D possibly corresponds to TRBD2 (6 bases). Germline CDR1 and CDR2: SQVTM and ANQGSEA. Between the trimmed V and J ends, which lost 7 bases and 5 bases, there was a span of 14 bases. The CDR3 consists of 12 residues. DNA of the CDR3: TGCAGCGGTCAGACTAGAGGGGAGACCCAGTACTTC. Its translation: CSGQTRGETQYF. The full variable domain, rest sourced from reference TRBV29-1 and TRBJ2-5, is SAVISQKPSRDICQRGTSLTIQCQVDSQVTMMFWYRQQPGQSLTLIATANQGSEATYESGFVIDKFPISRPNLTFSTLTVSNMSPEDSSIYLCSGQTRGETQYFGPGTRLLVL.

The V gene is TRBV28, the J gene TRBJ2-7; 9 nucleotides line up with TRBD2. The CDR3 covers 15 residues. With V trimmed by 7 bases and J by 2 bases, 9 bases remained unmatched. In germline, CDR1 is MDHEN, CDR2 SYDVKM. The CDR3 DNA follows: TGTGCCAGCACTTCGGGCGGGAGGGAGCCCTACGAGCAGTACGTC. As protein: CASTSGGREPYEQYV.

This chain links TRBV7-2 with TRBJ2-6; 8 bases fit TRBD1. J lost 5 bases, V lost 5 bases, and 14 bases had no gene match. The CDR3 length is 18 residues. Germline lookup yields CDR1 SGHTA and CDR2 FQGNSA. CDR3: CASSLGDRSYLWANVLTF. Here the CDR3 DNA reads TGTGCCAGCAGCCTTGGGGACAGGTCCTACCTCTGGGCCAACGTCCTGACTTTC.